Following are 22 T cell receptor beta chains from one sample sequenced in a study of technical replicates of blood from a few donors. Here immunoSEQ multiplex PCR was the method, and the copy in TCRdb shows in-frame clones only, minus some. The sample records tens of thousands of clones, 90% to 95% being singletons. The sample taken for sequencing was PBMCs. The receptor source for this set is a human donor in good health. Some clones in this sample may be carry-over from other donors' samples.

This clone was recorded only once. The CDR3 region is CASSSRGTGVGELFF. In DNA, the CDR3 is TGTGCCAGCAGCTCTCGAGGGACTGGGGTCGGGGAGCTGTTTTTT. V and J are TRBV7-6 and TRBJ2-2; TRBD2 might be the D (6 bases). The ends were cut back, 4 bases at V and 7 bases at J, with 16 bases in the middle. From germline, CDR1 is SGHVS and CDR2 FNYEAQ. This CDR3 spans 15 amino acids.

This clone was observed a single time. CDR3 amino acids: CAISLSPRDTPNSPLHF. The CDR3 DNA follows: TGTGCCATCAGTCTATCACCCCGGGACACTCCTAATTCACCCCTCCACTTT. The chain joins TRBV10-3 to TRBJ1-6; the D gene is possibly TRBD1 (6 bases). This CDR3 is built from 17 residues. The germline gives CDR1 ENHRY, CDR2 SYGVKD. V shed 5 bases and J shed 6 bases, with 20 bases lying between them.

The chain employs TRBV5-4 and TRBJ1-3, with 7 bases lining up with TRBD1. The CDR3 covers 17 residues. J gave up 0 bases and V 0 bases, and 6 bases lay outside the gene matches. The V gene's germline CDR1 is SGHNT and CDR2 YYREEE (reference sequence). The chain's CDR3 is CASSLGPGTASGNTIYF. The CDR3 region has the DNA TGTGCCAGCAGCTTGGGGCCCGGGACAGCCTCTGGAAACACCATATATTTT.

The chain carries TRBV11-2 and TRBJ1-4, with D possibly being TRBD1 (5 bases). Per the germline V gene, CDR1 is SGHAT and CDR2 is FQNNGV. V was pared by 10 bases and J by 5 bases, with 14 bases between. This CDR3 is 13 amino acids long. As DNA, the CDR3 is TGTGCCACCTCCACGACAGTCAATGAAAAACTGTTTTTT. As protein: CATSTTVNEKLFF.

The gene calls are TRBV19 and TRBJ1-2, with unresolved D. Deletions cut 3 bases from V and 4 bases from J, with 18 bases between. This CDR3 spans 16 amino acids. Germline CDR1 and CDR2: LNHDA and SQIVND (reference sequence). CDR3 bases: TGTGCCAGTAGTATTTCCCCGGCTCTCGGGAGCTATGGCTACACCTTC. Translating gives CASSISPALGSYGYTF. The variable domain in full, with the rest retrieved from reference TRBV19 and TRBJ1-2, is DGGITQSPKYLFRKEGQNVTLSCEQNLNHDAMYWYRQDPGQGLRLIYYSQIVNDFQKGDIAEGYSVSREKKESFPLTVTSAQKNPTAFYLCASSISPALGSYGYTFGSGTRLTVV.

The chain employs TRBV4-3 and TRBJ2-1; D is perhaps TRBD1 (7 bases). CDR3 length equals 20 residues. Looked up from germline, CDR1 is LGHNA and CDR2 is YSLEER. The V end lost 2 bases, the J end lost 6 bases, and 29 bases lay between the germline ends. CDR3 DNA sequence: TGCGCCAGCAGCCAAAAGTGGCCACCGTCGGCCCCAGGGGGGTCCAATGAGCAGTTCTTC. This encodes CASSQKWPPSAPGGSNEQFF.

This clone was counted a single time. This chain uses TRBV4-1 with TRBJ1-3, with unresolved D. V was pared by 2 bases and J by 0 bases, with 14 bases between. The germline CDR1 and CDR2 sequences are MGHRA and YSYEKL. There are 17 residues in the CDR3. CDR3 protein: CASSQWARDLSGNTIYF. The CDR3 DNA sequence: TGCGCCAGCAGCCAATGGGCCCGGGATCTCTCTGGAAACACCATATATTTT.

The chain has TRBV10-3 and TRBJ2-7, with 12 bases that match TRBD2. CDR1 and CDR2 (germline): ENHRY, SYGVKD. Trimming took 0 bases from V and 7 from J; bases not matched to a gene: 4. The CDR3 length is 15 residues. Here the CDR3 DNA reads TGTGCCATCAGTGAGTCGACTAGCGGGGGCGGGGAGCAGTACTTC. Protein sequence: CAISESTSGGGEQYF.

The V call is TRBV7-2, the J call TRBJ1-2; TRBD1 agrees at 10 bases. The junction had 10 bases not matched to a gene; V was cut back by 2 bases and J by 7 bases. Germline assignment: CDR1 SGHTA and CDR2 FQGNSA. The CDR3 spans 16 residues. In nucleotides, the CDR3 is TGTGCCAGCAGCTTATTGGGACAGGGGTCCCACGGTGGCTACACCTTC. As protein: CASSLLGQGSHGGYTF. The full variable domain, in which reference TRBV7-2 and TRBJ1-2 provide the parts outside the CDR3, is GAGVSQSPSNKVTEKGKDVELRCDPISGHTALYWYRQSLGQGLEFLIYFQGNSAPDKSGLPSDRFSAERTGGSVSTLTIQRTQQEDSAVYLCASSLLGQGSHGGYTFGSGTRLTVV.

The rearrangement uses TRBV30 and TRBJ1-5, with TRBD1 matching 7 bases. With 4 bases clipped from V and 2 bases from J, the junction kept 8 bases outside the gene matches. Germline V gene sequence: CDR1 GTSNPN, CDR2 SVGIG (reference sequence). The CDR3 extends over 15 amino acids. The CDR3 DNA is TGTGCCTGGAATCTTCAGGGGGTCGGCAATCAGCCCCAGCATTTT. It is translated as CAWNLQGVGNQPQHF.

The V call is TRBV9, the J call TRBJ2-7, with 12 bases fitting TRBD2. There are 15 residues in the CDR3. The germline CDR1 and CDR2 sequences are SGDLS and YYNGEE. Germline trimming cut 6 bases from V and 1 base from J; bases unmatched to any gene: 5. CDR3 in amino acids: CASTSGTSGSYEQYF. CDR3 sequence (DNA): TGTGCCAGCACCAGCGGGACTAGCGGGTCCTACGAGCAGTACTTC.

The J gene is TRBJ2-1, the V gene TRBV9; 7 bases are a match to TRBD2. The CDR3 sequence is 18 residues long. Trimming cost V 0 bases and J 2 bases; bases outside gene matches: 11. Germline loops: CDR1 SGDLS, CDR2 YYNGEE. The CDR3 DNA sequence: TGTGCCAGCAGCGTAGCCTGGGGGGGGAGTCCAACCTACAATGAGCAGTTCTTC. Translating it yields CASSVAWGGSPTYNEQFF.

This chain connects TRBV10-3 to TRBJ2-3; 8 positions match TRBD2. Losses at the gene ends were 10 bases for V and 0 bases for J; bases not matched to a gene: 6. Germline CDR1 ENHRY, CDR2 SYGVKD. The CDR3 spans 14 residues. The CDR3 sequence is CATHGGGSTDTQYF. The CDR3 DNA reads TGTGCCACCCACGGGGGGGGTAGCACAGATACGCAGTATTTT.

The genes are TRBV25-1 and TRBJ1-1, with D unresolved. V lost 1 base, J lost 1 base, and 10 bases lay in between. This CDR3 is built from 15 residues. From germline, CDR1 is MGHDK and CDR2 SYGVNS. This CDR3 reads CASSEWAAGNTEAFF. The CDR3 DNA sequence: TGTGCCAGCAGTGAATGGGCCGCAGGGAACACTGAAGCTTTCTTT.

The genes are TRBV30 and TRBJ2-1; D gene uncertain. The V and J ends lost 4 bases and 10 bases respectively, with 14 bases between them. Germline values: CDR1 GTSNPN, CDR2 SVGIG (reference sequence). This CDR3 region has 12 residues. CDR3 nucleotide sequence: TGTGCCTGGACCCCTGATAATGCGGAGCAGTTCTTC. Translated: CAWTPDNAEQFF. The full variable domain, rest sourced from reference TRBV30 and TRBJ2-1, is SQTIHQWPATLVQPVGSPLSLECTVEGTSNPNLYWYRQAAGRGLQLLFYSVGIGQISSEVPQNLSASRPQDRQFILSSKKLLLSDSGFYLCAWTPDNAEQFFGPGTRLTVL.

CDR3 protein: CASSVGLAGGDEQFF. As DNA, the CDR3 is TGTGCCAGCTCTGTCGGACTAGCGGGTGGCGATGAGCAGTTCTTC. The chain joins TRBV18 to TRBJ2-1; 11 nucleotides agree with TRBD2. The germline V gene has CDR1 KGHSH and CDR2 LQKENI. V was clipped by 6 bases and J by 8 bases; unmatched bases: 9. The CDR3 has 15 residues. The full variable domain, rest sourced from reference TRBV18 and TRBJ2-1, is NAGVMQNPRHLVRRRGQEARLRCSPMKGHSHVYWYRQLPEEGLKFMVYLQKENIIDESGMPKERFSAEFPKEGPSILRIQQVVRGDSAAYFCASSVGLAGGDEQFFGPGTRLTVL.

The chain joins TRBV2 to TRBJ1-1; the match to TRBD1 covers 7 bases. The germline gives CDR1 SNHLY, CDR2 FYNNEI. The CDR3 totals 14 residues. V gave up 6 bases and J gave up 5 bases; unmatched junction bases: 9. As DNA, the CDR3 is TGTGCCAGCAGATCTCAGGGGGTGATGACTGAAGCTTTCTTT. Translated: CASRSQGVMTEAFF.

The chain combines TRBV7-2 with TRBJ2-2; D possibly corresponds to TRBD2 (5 bases). Trimming took 7 bases from V and 6 from J, leaving 15 bases between them. CDR3 size: 14 residues. In germline, CDR1 is SGHTA, CDR2 FQGNSA. CDR3 bases: TGTGCCAGCAACCCCGGGCGGGCAGCCGGGGAGCTGTTTTTT. Protein sequence: CASNPGRAAGELFF.

J is TRBJ1-1 and V is TRBV10-3; tentative D call: TRBD1 (5 bases). The CDR3 has 11 residues. In germline, CDR1 is ENHRY, CDR2 SYGVKD. V was clipped by 3 bases and J by 11 bases, with 10 bases between them. CDR3 nucleotide sequence: TGTGCCATCAGTGAATCAGGGAAGGCTTTCTTT. Encoded protein: CAISESGKAFF.

The V gene is TRBV5-6, the J gene TRBJ2-7, with 10 positions matching TRBD1. The CDR3 is made up of 16 amino acids. V lost 2 bases and J lost 2; bases outside the gene matches: 7. CDR1 and CDR2 from the germline V gene are SGHDT and YYEEEE. The CDR3 DNA is TGTGCCAGCAGCTTTAACACCGGGACAGGGGCCTACGAGCAGTACTTC. It encodes CASSFNTGTGAYEQYF.

This clone has just one count. The gene calls are TRBV9 and TRBJ2-2, with D uncertain. CDR3 size: 14 residues. V lost 0 bases to trimming and J lost 7 bases, with 10 bases between them. Germline-derived CDR1 and CDR2 are SGDLS and YYNGEE. The chain's CDR3 is CASSVVDKNGELFF. CDR3 coding DNA: TGTGCCAGCAGCGTAGTAGACAAAAACGGGGAGCTGTTTTTT. The whole variable domain, remainder taken from reference TRBV9 and TRBJ2-2, is DSGVTQTPKHLITATGQRVTLRCSPRSGDLSVYWYQQSLDQGLQFLIQYYNGEERAKGNILERFSAQQFPDLHSELNLSSLELGDSALYFCASSVVDKNGELFFGEGSRLTVL.

This clone appeared once. The CDR3 loop is CASSQGTGMNTEAFF. The DNA of the CDR3 is TGTGCCAGCAGCCAAGGGACAGGGATGAACACTGAAGCTTTCTTT. The J gene is TRBJ1-1, the V gene TRBV4-2, with 8 bases that match TRBD1. The trim removed 1 base at V and 0 bases at J, leaving 1 base unmatched. The CDR3 runs 15 residues. CDR1 LGHNA and CDR2 YNFKEQ come from the germline V gene.